The clone carrying this T cell receptor (beta chain) was found a few times. Under the authors' procedure: Estimated nucleated cell counts came from reference gene primer amplification. Profiling relied on immunoSEQ multiplex PCR, and the TCRdb table lists in-frame clones only, not all of them. The V and J calls and clone size come from that table; D and trimming were worked out from the DNA. This table holds 80,000 to 95,000 clones, 81% found once. The data originate from a study of blood T cell repertoires in COVID-19. On the study more broadly: Sites across the United States, Italy and Spain contributed samples from acute and convalescent COVID-19. The cDNA or gDNA used as material had been derived from T cells, B-cell-depleted T cells, or PBMCs.

The CDR3 covers 15 residues. The J segment lost 4 bases and the V segment lost 4 bases, leaving 9 bases of the junction unmatched. Germline V gives CDR1 MNHEY, CDR2 SMNVEV (reference sequence). The chain has TRBV27 and TRBJ1-2; TRBD1 agrees at 7 bases. The TCR was taken from a man at least 80 years old with active or convalescent COVID-19. The sequenced sample consisted of peripheral blood. The CDR3 sequence is CASSYQDRIAYGYTF. In nucleotides, the CDR3 is TGTGCCAGCAGTTACCAGGACAGGATTGCCTATGGCTACACCTTC.